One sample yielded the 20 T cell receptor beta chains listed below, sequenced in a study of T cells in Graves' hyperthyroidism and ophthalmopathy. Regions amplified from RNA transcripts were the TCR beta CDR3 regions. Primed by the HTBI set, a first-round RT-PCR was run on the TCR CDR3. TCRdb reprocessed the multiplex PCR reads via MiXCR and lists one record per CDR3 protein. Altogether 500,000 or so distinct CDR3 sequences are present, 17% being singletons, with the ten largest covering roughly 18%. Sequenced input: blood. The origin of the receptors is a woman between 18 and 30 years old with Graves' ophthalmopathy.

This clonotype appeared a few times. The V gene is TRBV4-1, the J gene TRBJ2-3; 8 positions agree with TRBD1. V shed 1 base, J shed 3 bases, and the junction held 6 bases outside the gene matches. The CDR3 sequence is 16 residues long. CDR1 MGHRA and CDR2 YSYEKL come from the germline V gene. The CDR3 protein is CASSQGGTGSTDTQYF. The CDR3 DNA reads TGCGCCAGCAGCCAAGGGGGGACAGGCTCGACAGATACGCAGTATTTT.

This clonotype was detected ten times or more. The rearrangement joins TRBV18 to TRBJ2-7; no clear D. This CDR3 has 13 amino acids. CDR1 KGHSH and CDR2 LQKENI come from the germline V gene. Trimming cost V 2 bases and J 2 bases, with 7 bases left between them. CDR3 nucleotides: TGTGCCAGCTCACCAATCAGGACCTACGAGCAGTACTTC. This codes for CASSPIRTYEQYF.

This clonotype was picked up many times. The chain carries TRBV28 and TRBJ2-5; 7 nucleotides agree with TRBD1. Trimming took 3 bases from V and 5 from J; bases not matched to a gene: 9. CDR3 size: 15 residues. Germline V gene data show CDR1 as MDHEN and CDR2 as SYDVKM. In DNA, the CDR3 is TGTGCCAGCAGTTTTAGACAGGGTAGTGGTGAGACCCAGTACTTC. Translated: CASSFRQGSGETQYF.

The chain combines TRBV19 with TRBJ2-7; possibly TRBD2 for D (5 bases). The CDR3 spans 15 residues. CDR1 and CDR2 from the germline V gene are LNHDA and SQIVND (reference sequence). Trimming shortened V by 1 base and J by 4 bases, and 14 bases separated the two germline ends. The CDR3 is CASSIGQGDYYEQYF. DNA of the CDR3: TGTGCCAGTAGTATAGGCCAAGGAGACTATTACGAGCAGTACTTC.

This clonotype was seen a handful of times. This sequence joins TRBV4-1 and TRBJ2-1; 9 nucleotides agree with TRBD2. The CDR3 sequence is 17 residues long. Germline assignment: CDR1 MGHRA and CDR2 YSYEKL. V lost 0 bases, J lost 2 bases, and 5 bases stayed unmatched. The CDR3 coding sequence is TGCGCCAGCAGCCAAGATCGGTCTAGCGGGGCCTACAATGAGCAGTTCTTC. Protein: CASSQDRSSGAYNEQFF.

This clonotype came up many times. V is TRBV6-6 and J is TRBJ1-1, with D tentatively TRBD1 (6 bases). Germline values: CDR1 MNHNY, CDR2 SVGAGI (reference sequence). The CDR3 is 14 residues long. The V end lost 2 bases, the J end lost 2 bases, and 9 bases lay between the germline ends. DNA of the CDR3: TGTGCCAGCAGTTACCAAGGGGGTAACACTGAAGCTTTCTTT. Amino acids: CASSYQGGNTEAFF.

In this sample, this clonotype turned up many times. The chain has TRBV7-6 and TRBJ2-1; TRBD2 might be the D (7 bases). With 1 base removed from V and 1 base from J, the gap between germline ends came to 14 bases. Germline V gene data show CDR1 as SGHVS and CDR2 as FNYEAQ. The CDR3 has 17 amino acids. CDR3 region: CASSLVGAGVSYNEQFF. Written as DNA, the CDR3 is TGTGCCAGCAGCTTAGTGGGGGCGGGAGTATCCTACAATGAGCAGTTCTTC.

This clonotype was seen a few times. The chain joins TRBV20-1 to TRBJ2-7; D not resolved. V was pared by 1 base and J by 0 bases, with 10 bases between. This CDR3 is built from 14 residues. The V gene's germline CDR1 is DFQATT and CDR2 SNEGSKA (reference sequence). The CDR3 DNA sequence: TGCAGTGCTAGAGGACCGGGCAGCTCCTACGAGCAGTACTTC. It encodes CSARGPGSSYEQYF.

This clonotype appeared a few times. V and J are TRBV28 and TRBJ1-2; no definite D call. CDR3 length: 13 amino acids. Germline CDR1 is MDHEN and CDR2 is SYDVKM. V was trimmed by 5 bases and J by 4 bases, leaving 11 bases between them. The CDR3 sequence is CASSPPGFYGYTF. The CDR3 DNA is TGTGCCAGCAGTCCCCCGGGCTTCTATGGCTACACCTTC.

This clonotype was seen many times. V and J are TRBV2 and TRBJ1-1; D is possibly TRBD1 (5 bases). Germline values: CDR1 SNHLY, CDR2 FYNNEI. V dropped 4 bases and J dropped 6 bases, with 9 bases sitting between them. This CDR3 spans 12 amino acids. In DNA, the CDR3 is TGTGCCAGCAGTGTGGAACAGGCTGAAGCTTTCTTT. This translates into CASSVEQAEAFF. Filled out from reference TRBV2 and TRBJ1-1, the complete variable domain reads EPEVTQTPSHQVTQMGQEVILRCVPISNHLYFYWYRQILGQKVEFLVSFYNNEISEKSEIFDDQFSVERPDGSNFTLKIRSTKLEDSAMYFCASSVEQAEAFFGQGTRLTVV.

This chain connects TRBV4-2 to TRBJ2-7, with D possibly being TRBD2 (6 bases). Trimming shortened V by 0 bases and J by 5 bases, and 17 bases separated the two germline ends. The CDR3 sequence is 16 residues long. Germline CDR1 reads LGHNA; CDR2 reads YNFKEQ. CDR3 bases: TGTGCCAGCAGCCAAGACCCTCGGGGCGGGACGGACGAGCAGTACTTC. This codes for CASSQDPRGGTDEQYF.

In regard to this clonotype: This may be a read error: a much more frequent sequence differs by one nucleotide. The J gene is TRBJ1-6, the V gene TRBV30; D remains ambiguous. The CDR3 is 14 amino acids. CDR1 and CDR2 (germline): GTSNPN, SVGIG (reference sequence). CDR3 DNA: TGTGCCTGGAGGGACCGCCTGAATAATGCACCCCTCCACTTT. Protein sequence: CAWRDRLNNAPLHF.

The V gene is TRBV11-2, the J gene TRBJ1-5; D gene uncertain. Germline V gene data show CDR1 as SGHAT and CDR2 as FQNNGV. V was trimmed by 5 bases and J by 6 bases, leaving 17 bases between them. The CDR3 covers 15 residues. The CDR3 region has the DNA TGTGCCAGCAGCCTCGAGCCGGGGAACAGTCAGCCCCAGCATTTT. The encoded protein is CASSLEPGNSQPQHF.

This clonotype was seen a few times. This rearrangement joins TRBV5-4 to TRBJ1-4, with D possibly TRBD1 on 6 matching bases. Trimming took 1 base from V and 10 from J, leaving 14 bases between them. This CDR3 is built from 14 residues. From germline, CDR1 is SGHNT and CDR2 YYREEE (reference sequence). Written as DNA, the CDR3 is TGTGCCAGCAGCTTGAACAGGGAGGCCTCAAAACTGTTTTTT. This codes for CASSLNREASKLFF.

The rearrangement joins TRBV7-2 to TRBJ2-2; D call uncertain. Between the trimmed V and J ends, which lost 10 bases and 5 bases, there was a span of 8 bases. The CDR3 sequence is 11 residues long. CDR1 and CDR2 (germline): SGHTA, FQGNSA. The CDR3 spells CAIGWTGELFF. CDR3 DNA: TGTGCCATCGGGTGGACCGGGGAGCTGTTTTTT.

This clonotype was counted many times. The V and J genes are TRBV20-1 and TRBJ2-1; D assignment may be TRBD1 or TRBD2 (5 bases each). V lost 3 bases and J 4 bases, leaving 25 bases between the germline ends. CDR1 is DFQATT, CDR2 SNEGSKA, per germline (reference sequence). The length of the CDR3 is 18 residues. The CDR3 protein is CSASRGVYLPLGYNEQFF. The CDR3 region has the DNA TGCAGTGCTAGTAGGGGAGTCTACCTCCCCTTGGGTTACAATGAGCAGTTCTTC.

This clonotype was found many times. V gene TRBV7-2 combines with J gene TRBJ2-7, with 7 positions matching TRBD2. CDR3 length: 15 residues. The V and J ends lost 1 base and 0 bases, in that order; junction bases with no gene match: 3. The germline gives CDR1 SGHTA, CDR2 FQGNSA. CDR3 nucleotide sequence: TGTGCCAGCAGCTTAGTGCGGGGGAGCTCCTACGAGCAGTACTTC. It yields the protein CASSLVRGSSYEQYF.

This CDR3 reads CASSQVSAYEQFF. Written as DNA, the CDR3 is TGTGCCAGCAGCCAAGTTTCAGCTTATGAGCAGTTCTTC. The V and J genes are TRBV3-1 and TRBJ2-1; D not resolved. The V gene lost 1 base and the J gene lost 8 bases, with 9 bases spanning the gap. The CDR3 loop spans 13 amino acids. CDR1 is LGHDT, CDR2 YNNKEL, per germline (reference sequence).

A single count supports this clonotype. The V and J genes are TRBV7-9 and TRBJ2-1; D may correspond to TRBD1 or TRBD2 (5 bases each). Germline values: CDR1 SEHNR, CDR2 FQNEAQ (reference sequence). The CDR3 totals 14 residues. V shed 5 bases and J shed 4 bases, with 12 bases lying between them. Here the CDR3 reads CASSPGLRYNEQFF. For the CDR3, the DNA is TGTGCCAGCAGCCCGGGGCTGCGTTACAATGAGCAGTTCTTC. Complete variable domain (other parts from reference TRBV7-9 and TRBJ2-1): DTGVSQNPRHKITKRGQNVTFRCDPISEHNRLYWYRQTLGQGPEFLTYFQNEAQLEKSRLLSDRFSAERPKGSFSTLEIQRTEQGDSAMYLCASSPGLRYNEQFFGPGTRLTVL.

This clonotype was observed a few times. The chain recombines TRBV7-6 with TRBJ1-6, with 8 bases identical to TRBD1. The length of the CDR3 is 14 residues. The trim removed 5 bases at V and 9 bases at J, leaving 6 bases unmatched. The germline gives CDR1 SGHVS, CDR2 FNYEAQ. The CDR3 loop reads CASSTQGVGSPLHF. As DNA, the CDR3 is TGTGCCAGCAGCACACAGGGGGTGGGTTCACCCCTCCACTTT.